This TCR beta chain was recovered during a study of T cells in Graves' hyperthyroidism and ophthalmopathy. At the level of the study: Specimen type is peripheral blood, collected at initial diagnosis prior to any treatment.

The TCR beta CDR3 regions underwent amplification using RNA transcripts as the source. An initial round of RT-PCR targeting the TCR CDR3 relied on the HTBI primer set. MiXCR, applied by TCRdb to the multiplex PCR reads, yields one record per CDR3 protein. The sample records roughly 570,000 distinct CDR3 sequences, less than 20% being singletons. This clonotype showed up many times. Its specificity is unknown. The study's findings and limits: Ophthalmopathy was separated from stable hyperthyroidism by a 13 V-J model.

The CDR3 has 15 amino acids. V lost 6 bases, J lost 0 bases, and 5 bases stayed unmatched. This sequence originates from a woman in her 30s with Graves' hyperthyroidism. The chain links TRBV12-3 or TRBV12-4 to TRBJ1-5; TRBD1 aligns across 7 bases. Sequencing input: blood. CDR3 sequence (DNA): TGTGCCAGCAGCCTAGGGACAGTTAGCAATCAGCCCCAGCATTTT. This encodes CASSLGTVSNQPQHF.